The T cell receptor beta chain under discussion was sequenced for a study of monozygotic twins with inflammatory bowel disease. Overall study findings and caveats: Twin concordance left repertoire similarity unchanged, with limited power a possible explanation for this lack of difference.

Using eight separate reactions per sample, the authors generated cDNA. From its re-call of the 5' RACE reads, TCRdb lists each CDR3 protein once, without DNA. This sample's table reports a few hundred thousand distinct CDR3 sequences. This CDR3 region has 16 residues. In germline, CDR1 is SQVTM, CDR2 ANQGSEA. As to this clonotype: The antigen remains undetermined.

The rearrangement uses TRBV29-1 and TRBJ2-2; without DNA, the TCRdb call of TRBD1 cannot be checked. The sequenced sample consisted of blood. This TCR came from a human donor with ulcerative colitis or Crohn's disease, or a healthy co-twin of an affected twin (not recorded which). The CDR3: CSVEGTENANTGELFF.